The 18 T cell receptor beta chains in this list originate from one sample, sequenced in a study. MiXCR, run by TCRdb on the 5' RACE reads, gives a single entry per CDR3 protein. The data contain about 57,000 distinct CDR3 sequences, about 26% of them singletons. Tregs were sorted as CD4+CD25+CD127-/low cells. Sequenced sample: tumor-infiltrating Tregs sorted from the breast tumor. All receptors come from a female donor with breast cancer.

The chain is built from TRBV7-9 and TRBJ2-1; the match to TRBD2 covers 11 bases. This CDR3 has 17 amino acids. Per the germline V gene, CDR1 is SEHNR and CDR2 is FQNEAQ (reference sequence). With V trimmed by 2 bases and J by 9 bases, 12 bases remained unmatched. The CDR3 spells CASSLTSGRPGGGEQFF. The CDR3 bases are TGTGCCAGCAGCTTAACTAGCGGGAGACCTGGGGGAGGTGAGCAGTTCTTC.

In this sample, this clonotype turned up many times. This CDR3 is CASSQTGVGNTEAFF. In DNA form, the CDR3 reads TGTGCCAGCAGTCAAACAGGGGTAGGGAACACTGAAGCTTTCTTT. The genes are TRBV6-5 and TRBJ1-1; TRBD1 matches at 7 bases. This CDR3 is 15 amino acids long. CDR1 MNHEY and CDR2 SVGAGI come from the germline V gene. V shed 5 bases, J shed 1 base, and the junction held 7 bases outside the gene matches.

This clonotype has ten or more counts. The CDR3 reads CASRNKNTEAFF. The CDR3 nucleotides read TGTGCCAGCAGAAACAAGAACACTGAAGCTTTCTTT. The chain is built from TRBV5-4 and TRBJ1-1; D is unresolved. Germline V lookup: CDR1 SGHNT, CDR2 YYREEE (reference sequence). V was shortened by 5 bases and J by 1 base, with 6 bases between the two germline ends. This CDR3 has 12 amino acids.

This clonotype is classed as medium-sized. The gene calls are TRBV5-1 and TRBJ2-3, with 7 bases fitting TRBD1. The CDR3 loop spans 14 amino acids. The V gene end was trimmed by 3 bases and the J gene end by 3 bases; junction bases not matched to a gene: 4. Germline assignment: CDR1 SGHRS and CDR2 YFSETQ. DNA of the CDR3: TGCGCCAGCAGCTCAACAGGGGCGACAGATACGCAGTATTTT. Translating it yields CASSSTGATDTQYF.

There are a few counts of this clonotype. This chain uses TRBV15 with TRBJ2-5; D is uncertain. V dropped 0 bases and J dropped 2 bases, with 10 bases sitting between them. The CDR3 covers 15 residues. The germline V gene encodes CDR1 LNHNV and CDR2 YYDKDF (reference sequence). In DNA form, the CDR3 reads TGTGCCACCAGCAGAGACAGGACGAAACAAGAGACCCAGTACTTC. It yields the protein CATSRDRTKQETQYF. Complete variable domain (other parts from reference TRBV15 and TRBJ2-5): DAMVIQNPRYQVTQFGKPVTLSCSQTLNHNVMYWYQQKSSQAPKLLFHYYDKDFNNEADTPDNFQSRRPNTSFCFLDIRSPGLGDTAMYLCATSRDRTKQETQYFGPGTRLLVL.

Many counts were recorded for this clonotype. The chain uses TRBV15 and TRBJ2-1, with D tentatively TRBD2 (5 bases). CDR3 size: 14 residues. The germline V gene has CDR1 LNHNV and CDR2 YYDKDF (reference sequence). Trimming shortened V by 0 bases and J by 10 bases, and 13 bases separated the two germline ends. CDR3 sequence (DNA): TGTGCCACCAGCAGAGATCGGGGTGGGTCCGAGCAGTTCTTC. Encoded protein: CATSRDRGGSEQFF.

This clonotype has only a few counts. This CDR3 is CASAWLRDTEAFF. The CDR3, as DNA: TGTGCCAGCGCATGGCTTCGGGACACTGAAGCTTTCTTT. The chain has TRBV6-1 and TRBJ1-1, with D hard to call. The length of the CDR3 is 13 residues. Trimming removed 8 bases from V and 3 bases from J, with 13 bases in between. Germline values: CDR1 MNHNS, CDR2 SASEGT.

V is TRBV5-1 and J is TRBJ1-1, with TRBD1 matching over 9 bases. The CDR3 is made up of 15 amino acids. CDR1 and CDR2 (germline): SGHRS, YFSETQ. The V gene end was trimmed by 0 bases and the J gene end by 5 bases; junction bases not matched to a gene: 5. The DNA of the CDR3 is TGCGCCAGCAGCTTGGGGGGACAGGGAATGACTGAAGCTTTCTTT. It is translated as CASSLGGQGMTEAFF.

Only a few counts were recorded for this clonotype. The rearrangement uses TRBV6-5 and TRBJ1-4; D gene unclear. The CDR3 contains 13 residues. The V end lost 8 bases, the J end lost 4 bases, and 11 bases lay between the germline ends. CDR1 is MNHEY, CDR2 SVGAGI, per germline. Here the CDR3 DNA reads TGTGCCAGCGGGGAAGAGATTAATGAAAAACTGTTTTTT. It translates to CASGEEINEKLFF.

Points on this clonotype: Since a much larger clone is just one base distant, this may be a read error. The chain couples TRBV3-1 to TRBJ2-7; D unresolved. CDR1 and CDR2 from the germline V gene are LGHDT and YNNKEL (reference sequence). CDR3 length: 12 residues. CDR3 protein: CASSQTFYERYF. In DNA form, the CDR3 reads TGTGCCAGCAGCCAGACCTTCTACGAGCGGTACTTC.

This clonotype was detected only a few times. One junction end does not reproduce the germline sequence, and a read error may be involved. V is TRBV20-1 and J is TRBJ2-7; 8 nucleotides align to TRBD2. CDR3 length: 15 amino acids. Germline CDR1 reads DFQATT; CDR2 reads SNEGSKA (reference sequence). CDR3 sequence reads: CSTRGNSGKAYEQYF. The DNA of the CDR3 is TGCAGTACTAGAGGGAATAGCGGGAAGGCCTACGAGCAGTACTTC.

This clonotype showed up just a few times. This rearrangement joins TRBV2 to TRBJ2-7; 10 nucleotides match TRBD2. The length of the CDR3 is 16 residues. CDR1 is SNHLY and CDR2 is FYNNEI in the germline V gene. Trimming removed 6 bases from V and 6 bases from J; junction bases left unmatched: 14. CDR3 nucleotides: TGTGCCAGCAGGGAATCAACTTGGGGACTAGCGCCCGAGCAGTACTTC. It is translated as CASRESTWGLAPEQYF.

The J gene is TRBJ2-5, the V gene TRBV7-6; D is possibly TRBD1 or TRBD2 (7 bases each). The V gene lost 0 bases and the J gene lost 2 bases, with 13 bases spanning the gap. This CDR3 contains 16 residues. The V gene's germline CDR1 is SGHVS and CDR2 FNYEAQ. The CDR3 nucleotides read TGTGCCAGCAGCTTAGCGGGGGGGACAGAACAAGAGACCCAGTACTTC. It codes for CASSLAGGTEQETQYF.

This clonotype was recorded a few times. V gene TRBV2 combines with J gene TRBJ1-5; 9 bases match TRBD1. This CDR3 spans 14 amino acids. Germline trimming cut 6 bases from V and 5 bases from J; bases unmatched to any gene: 5. The germline gives CDR1 SNHLY, CDR2 FYNNEI. CDR3 amino acids: CASRADRGYQPQHF. CDR3 bases: TGTGCCAGCAGGGCGGACAGGGGCTATCAGCCCCAGCATTTT. Full variable domain (remainder filled in from reference TRBV2 and TRBJ1-5): EPEVTQTPSHQVTQMGQEVILRCVPISNHLYFYWYRQILGQKVEFLVSFYNNEISEKSEIFDDQFSVERPDGSNFTLKIRSTKLEDSAMYFCASRADRGYQPQHFGDGTRLSIL.

V and J are TRBV12-3 or TRBV12-4 and TRBJ1-3; D is perhaps TRBD1 (5 bases). The V end was cut by 5 bases, the J end by 4 bases, with 21 bases between. This CDR3 region has 17 residues. CDR3 amino acids: CASSRAGPRVSGNTIYF. CDR3 in DNA: TGTGCCAGCAGTCGTGCGGGTCCCAGGGTGTCCGGAAACACCATATATTTT.

This clonotype came up many times. This sequence joins TRBV29-1 and TRBJ2-1; 7 nucleotides align to TRBD2. This CDR3 has 13 amino acids. Germline CDR1 is SQVTM and CDR2 is ANQGSEA. The V and J ends lost 2 bases and 6 bases, in that order; junction bases with no gene match: 4. CDR3 sequence reads: CSVETSVGNEQFF. For the CDR3, the DNA is TGCAGCGTTGAAACTAGCGTGGGCAATGAGCAGTTCTTC.

The chain recombines TRBV6-1 with TRBJ2-2, with 10 bases lining up with TRBD1. The CDR3 is 16 residues long. The V and J ends lost 10 bases and 5 bases, in that order; junction bases with no gene match: 13. In germline, CDR1 is MNHNS, CDR2 SASEGT. The CDR3 region is CATTKLRTGGTGELFF. The CDR3 DNA reads as TGTGCCACCACGAAACTGAGGACAGGGGGAACCGGGGAGCTGTTTTTT.

V usage is TRBV7-3 and J usage is TRBJ2-2; no reliable D call. V lost 5 bases and J lost 13, with 17 bases in between. CDR3 length equals 13 residues. Looked up from germline, CDR1 is SGHTA and CDR2 is FQGTGA. The CDR3 reads CASSPSDGRRLFF. Here the CDR3 DNA reads TGTGCCAGCAGCCCCTCGGACGGTCGAAGGCTGTTTTTT.